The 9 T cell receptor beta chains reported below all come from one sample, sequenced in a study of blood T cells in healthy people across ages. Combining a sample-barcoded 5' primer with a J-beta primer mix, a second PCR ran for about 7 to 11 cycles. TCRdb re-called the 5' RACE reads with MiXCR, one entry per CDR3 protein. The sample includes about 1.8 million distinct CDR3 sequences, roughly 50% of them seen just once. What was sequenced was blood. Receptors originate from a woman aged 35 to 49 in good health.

The CDR3 nucleotides are TGTGCCAGCAGTTTCGCCAGGGTTGAAAAACTGTTTTTT. Amino acids: CASSFARVEKLFF. The genes are TRBV12-3 or TRBV12-4 and TRBJ1-4; TRBD1 is a possible D gene (5 bases). V dropped 3 bases and J dropped 7 bases, with 9 bases sitting between them. This CDR3 spans 13 amino acids.

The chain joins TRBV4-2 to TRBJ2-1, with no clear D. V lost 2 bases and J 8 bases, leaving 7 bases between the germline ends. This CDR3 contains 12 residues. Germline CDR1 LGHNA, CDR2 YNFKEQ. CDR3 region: CASSQPRDEQFF. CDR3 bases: TGTGCCAGCAGCCAACCCCGGGATGAGCAGTTCTTC.

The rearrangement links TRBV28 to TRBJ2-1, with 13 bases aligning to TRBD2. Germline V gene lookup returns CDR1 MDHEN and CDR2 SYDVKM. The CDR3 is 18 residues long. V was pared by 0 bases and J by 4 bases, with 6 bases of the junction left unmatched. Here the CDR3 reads CASSLWGGTSGKYNEQFF. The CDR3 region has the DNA TGTGCCAGCAGTTTATGGGGCGGGACTAGCGGGAAGTACAATGAGCAGTTCTTC.

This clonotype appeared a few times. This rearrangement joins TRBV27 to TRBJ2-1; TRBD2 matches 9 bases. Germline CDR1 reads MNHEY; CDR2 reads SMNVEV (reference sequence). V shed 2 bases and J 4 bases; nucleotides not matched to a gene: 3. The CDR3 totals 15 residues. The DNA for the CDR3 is TGTGCCAGCAGTTTAGATCTAGCGGGATACAATGAGCAGTTCTTC. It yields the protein CASSLDLAGYNEQFF.

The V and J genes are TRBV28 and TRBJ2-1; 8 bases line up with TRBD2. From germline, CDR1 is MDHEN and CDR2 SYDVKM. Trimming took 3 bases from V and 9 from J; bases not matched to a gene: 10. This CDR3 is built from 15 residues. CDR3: CASSLGTSGSLEQFF. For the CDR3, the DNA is TGTGCCAGCAGTTTGGGAACTAGCGGTAGTCTTGAGCAGTTCTTC.

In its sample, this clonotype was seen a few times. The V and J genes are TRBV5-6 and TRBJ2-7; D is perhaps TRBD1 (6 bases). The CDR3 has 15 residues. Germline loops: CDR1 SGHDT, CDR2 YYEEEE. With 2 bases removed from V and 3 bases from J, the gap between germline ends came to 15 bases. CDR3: CASSFPDRTLYEQYF. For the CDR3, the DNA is TGTGCCAGCAGCTTCCCGGACAGAACCCTCTACGAGCAGTACTTC.

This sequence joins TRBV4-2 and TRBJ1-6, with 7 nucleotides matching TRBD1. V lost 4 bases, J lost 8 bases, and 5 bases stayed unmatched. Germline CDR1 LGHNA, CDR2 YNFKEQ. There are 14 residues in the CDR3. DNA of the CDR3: TGTGCCAGCAGCCGGGGACAGACTGATTCACCCCTCCACTTT. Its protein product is CASSRGQTDSPLHF.

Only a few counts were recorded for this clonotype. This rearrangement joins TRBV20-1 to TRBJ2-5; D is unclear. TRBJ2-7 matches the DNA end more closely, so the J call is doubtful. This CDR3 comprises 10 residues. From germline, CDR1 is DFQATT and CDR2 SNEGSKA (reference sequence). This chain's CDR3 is CSAESYEQYF. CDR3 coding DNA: TGCAGTGCTGAGAGCTACGAGCAGTACTTC.

CDR3 coding DNA: TGTGCCAGCAGTGACGTACCGTCCTACGAGCAGTACTTC. Residues: CASSDVPSYEQYF. The rearrangement links TRBV11-2 to TRBJ2-7, with D unclear. This CDR3 has 13 amino acids. Trimming shortened V by 6 bases and J by 1 base, and 10 bases separated the two germline ends. Germline CDR1 and CDR2: SGHAT and FQNNGV. Full variable domain (outside the CDR3, taken from reference TRBV11-2 and TRBJ2-7): EAGVAQSPRYKIIEKRQSVAFWCNPISGHATLYWYQQILGQGPKLLIQFQNNGVVDDSQLPKDRFSAERLKGVDSTLKIQPAKLEDSAVYLCASSDVPSYEQYFGPGTRLTVT.